This T cell receptor (beta chain) was captured by sequencing in a study of shared clonotypes between healthy human individuals. Trimming removed 2 bases from V and 10 bases from J, with 8 bases in between. In germline, CDR1 is SEHNR, CDR2 FQNEAQ (reference sequence). CDR3 length: 12 amino acids. Profiled with immunoSEQ multiplex PCR; TCRdb holds only in-frame clones, not every one. The sample includes about 1.1 million clones, around 78% seen only once; the top ten take more than 0.5%. The sequence was collected from a man younger than 35 in good health. Some clones in this sample may be carry-over from other donors' samples. The rearrangement links TRBV7-9 to TRBJ1-4; the D is unclear. Sequences were obtained from memory CD4+ T cells from PBMCs. Subset here: CD45RA-negative fraction. The CDR3 DNA is TGTGCCAGCAGCTTATCAGAGGGAAAACTGTTTTTT. Its protein product is CASSLSEGKLFF.